By its share, the clone carrying this TCR beta chain is medium-sized. Its antigen is not identified. V lost 2 bases and J 3 bases, leaving 18 bases between the germline ends. The CDR3 loop spans 17 amino acids. Germline lookup yields CDR1 KGHDR and CDR2 SFDVKD. From the 5' RACE reads, TCRdb called clonotypes with MiXCR, one entry per CDR3 protein. The sample has over 1,400 distinct CDR3 sequences; roughly 8.9% are singletons. This sample was taken from a study of spatial heterogeneity in lung cancer. The time point denotes: sample taken at primary tumor resection. Whole RNA was taken from tumor, nontumor lung or frozen PBMC; it was then sequenced unsorted. Findings and caveats of the study: Tracking of tumor mutation counts was seen in expanded intratumoral alpha and beta TCR counts.

The chain combines TRBV24-1 with TRBJ2-5; possible D gene TRBD1, 5 bases. The specimen was lung tumor tissue, collected at surgery. This receptor was identified in a male donor with early-stage non-small cell lung cancer. CDR3 loop: CATSDSTSSGREETQYF. The CDR3 region has the DNA TGTGCCACCAGTGATTCGACGTCATCGGGCAGGGAAGAGACCCAGTACTTC.